One sample yielded the 30 T cell receptor beta chains listed below, sequenced in a study of shared clonotypes between healthy human individuals (dated by TCRdb to 2019 to 2021). Library method: the immunoSEQ multiplex PCR assay. The table was pulled from immuneACCESS by TCRdb, which kept in-frame rearrangements only. Such tables lose some clones; where checked, under half of the loss comes from unresolved V genes, and the rest has no known cause. The sample has over a million clones on record, about 84% of them singletons. The ten largest clones capture 0.4% to 0.55% of the sample. Material: memory CD4+ T cells from PBMCs. The sample's cell subset or site label is to be understood as: CD45RA-negative fraction. These receptors were obtained from a man aged 18 to 29 in good health. Some clones in this sample may be carry-over from other donors' samples.

This clone was seen once. The rearrangement joins TRBV7-2 to TRBJ2-5; D is ambiguous. The germline V gene encodes CDR1 SGHTA and CDR2 FQGNSA. V was clipped by 0 bases and J by 1 base, with 9 bases between them. The CDR3 consists of 15 residues. CDR3 sequence reads: CASSLAGWPQETQYF. The CDR3 coding sequence is TGTGCCAGCAGCTTAGCAGGGTGGCCCCAAGAGACCCAGTACTTC.

V is TRBV7-8 and J is TRBJ2-1; possible D gene TRBD1, 6 bases. From germline, CDR1 is SGHVS and CDR2 FQNEAQ. V was clipped by 4 bases and J by 0 bases, with 19 bases between them. The CDR3 spans 18 residues. The CDR3: CASSSIRETGTSYNEQFF. The CDR3, as DNA: TGTGCCAGCAGCTCGATAAGAGAGACAGGAACCTCCTACAATGAGCAGTTCTTC.

This clone was recorded once. The rearrangement links TRBV23-1 to TRBJ1-3; D is unclear. TRBV23-1 counts as an open reading frame of uncertain function. The CDR3 totals 14 residues. V gave up 0 bases and J gave up 6 bases, with 9 bases separating them. The CDR3 coding sequence is TGCGCCAGCAGTCAATCGGGGATAGTAAACACCATATATTTT. Its protein is CASSQSGIVNTIYF.

The V gene is TRBV7-8, the J gene TRBJ2-5; D not resolved. The CDR3 totals 16 residues. V lost 1 base to trimming and J lost 1 base, with 13 bases between them. From germline, CDR1 is SGHVS and CDR2 FQNEAQ. CDR3 amino acids: CASSLVRRQTQETQYF. CDR3 bases: TGTGCCAGCAGCTTAGTTCGTCGTCAGACCCAAGAGACCCAGTACTTC.

The chain uses TRBV11-2 and TRBJ2-6; TRBD1 is a possible D gene (5 bases). V was cut by 0 bases and J by 0 bases, with 9 bases left in between. CDR3 length: 17 amino acids. The V gene's germline CDR1 is SGHAT and CDR2 FQNNGV. CDR3 DNA: TGTGCCAGCAGCTTAGAAGGACACCACTCTGGGGCCAACGTCCTGACTTTC. Amino acid sequence: CASSLEGHHSGANVLTF.

The chain links TRBV5-4 to TRBJ2-7; TRBD2 matches at 11 bases. CDR1 is SGHNT and CDR2 is YYREEE in the germline V gene (reference sequence). The V segment lost 4 bases and the J segment 6 bases; nucleotides outside the gene matches: 6. This CDR3 region has 14 residues. DNA for the CDR3: TGTGCCAGCAGCCCGCCGGGACTAGCGGTCGAGCAGTACTTC. Amino acids: CASSPPGLAVEQYF.

A few counts support this clone. J is TRBJ2-1 and V is TRBV5-1; no clear D gene. V lost 0 bases and J lost 7, with 11 bases in between. This CDR3 is 14 amino acids long. The V gene's germline CDR1 is SGHRS and CDR2 YFSETQ. The CDR3 DNA reads TGCGCCAGCAGCTTGGGGGCGACGTTAAATGAGCAGTTCTTC. Its protein is CASSLGATLNEQFF.

The chain uses TRBV5-6 and TRBJ2-6, with unresolved D. Germline values: CDR1 SGHDT, CDR2 YYEEEE. The CDR3 totals 13 residues. Trimming left V 3 bases short and J 15 bases short, with 16 bases between. Here the CDR3 reads CASSSRNWDPLTF. The DNA of the CDR3 is TGTGCCAGCAGCTCACGCAACTGGGATCCCCTGACTTTC.

This clone has just a few counts. The genes are TRBV9 and TRBJ2-3; 9 nucleotides agree with TRBD2. Germline loops: CDR1 SGDLS, CDR2 YYNGEE. The CDR3 is 16 amino acids. The J segment lost 6 bases and the V segment lost 0 bases, leaving 8 bases of the junction unmatched. The chain's CDR3 is CASSVAAGGSMDTQYF. In DNA, the CDR3 is TGTGCCAGCAGCGTAGCAGCGGGAGGTAGTATGGATACGCAGTATTTT.

The chain carries TRBV28 and TRBJ1-2; a possible D gene is TRBD1 (5 bases). V gave up 10 bases and J gave up 3 bases, with 15 bases separating them. The CDR3 is 13 amino acids. Germline CDR1 is MDHEN and CDR2 is SYDVKM. The CDR3 DNA follows: TGTGCCACCACAGCAGGGCCCTACTATGGCTACACCTTC. Translating it yields CATTAGPYYGYTF.

This clone was seen more than once but under ten times. The chain has TRBV7-3 and TRBJ2-3; TRBD2 matches at 7 bases. CDR1 is SGHTA, CDR2 FQGTGA, per germline. The CDR3 length is 14 residues. Trimming took 2 bases from V and 6 from J; bases not matched to a gene: 5. The CDR3 DNA is TGTGCCAGCAGCTTAGGCGGGAGCGTGGATACGCAGTATTTT. It encodes CASSLGGSVDTQYF.

This clone has only one observation. The V and J genes are TRBV25-1 and TRBJ2-7; 11 positions agree with TRBD1. With V trimmed by 4 bases and J by 7 bases, 9 bases remained unmatched. Germline lookup yields CDR1 MGHDK and CDR2 SYGVNS. This CDR3 region has 15 residues. The CDR3 region is CASSAYGQGAREQYF. CDR3 sequence (DNA): TGTGCCAGCAGTGCCTACGGACAGGGGGCGCGTGAGCAGTACTTC.

The genes are TRBV5-5 and TRBJ2-2; no clear D gene. CDR1 SGHKS and CDR2 YYEKEE come from the germline V gene (reference sequence). Trimming removed 2 bases at V and 8 bases at J, with 13 bases between. The CDR3 loop spans 14 amino acids. As DNA, the CDR3 is TGTGCCAGCAGCTTCCAACAGTTAATGGGGGAGCTGTTTTTT. Its translation is CASSFQQLMGELFF.

The rearrangement joins TRBV27 to TRBJ2-2; 10 nucleotides align to TRBD2. V was pared by 2 bases and J by 5 bases, with 8 bases of the junction left unmatched. The CDR3 loop spans 17 amino acids. Germline values: CDR1 MNHEY, CDR2 SMNVEV (reference sequence). In DNA form, the CDR3 reads TGTGCCAGCAGTTTAGGACTAGCGGTTCTCGGGACCGGGGAGCTGTTTTTT. Its translation is CASSLGLAVLGTGELFF.

The V and J genes are TRBV5-4 and TRBJ2-2; tentative D call: TRBD1 (5 bases). V was shortened by 2 bases and J by 5 bases, with 16 bases between the two germline ends. The CDR3 is made up of 16 amino acids. The germline V gene encodes CDR1 SGHNT and CDR2 YYREEE (reference sequence). The chain's CDR3 is CASSLGGRGVTGELFF. CDR3 DNA sequence: TGTGCCAGCAGCTTAGGTGGAAGGGGTGTGACCGGGGAGCTGTTTTTT.

This clone was found once. J is TRBJ1-1 and V is TRBV28, with D unresolved. Per the germline V gene, CDR1 is MDHEN and CDR2 is SYDVKM. The CDR3 is 13 amino acids. V was shortened by 7 bases and J by 2 bases, with 11 bases between the two germline ends. CDR3 residues: CASIRTSNTEAFF. CDR3 bases: TGTGCCAGCATCAGGACCTCCAACACTGAAGCTTTCTTT.

In its sample, this clone was seen many times. DNA for the CDR3: TGCGCCAGCAGCTTTGTGGGCGGCTCGAACACCGGGGAGCTGTTTTTT. Its translation is CASSFVGGSNTGELFF. V is TRBV5-1 and J is TRBJ2-2; D remains unclear. The V end was cut by 2 bases, the J end by 0 bases, with 11 bases between. There are 16 residues in the CDR3. Germline CDR1 is SGHRS and CDR2 is YFSETQ.

This rearrangement joins TRBV18 to TRBJ1-1; D remains unclear. Germline CDR1 is KGHSH and CDR2 is LQKENI. The length of the CDR3 is 12 residues. Trimming stripped 1 base from V and 8 bases from J, with 8 bases between. CDR3 nucleotides: TGTGCCAGCTCACCACGGGAAGCCGAAGCTTTCTTT. Protein product: CASSPREAEAFF. Complete variable domain (other parts from reference TRBV18 and TRBJ1-1): NAGVMQNPRHLVRRRGQEARLRCSPMKGHSHVYWYRQLPEEGLKFMVYLQKENIIDESGMPKERFSAEFPKEGPSILRIQQVVRGDSAAYFCASSPREAEAFFGQGTRLTVV.

This clone came up a few times. The chain uses TRBV20-1 and TRBJ1-2; weak D call: TRBD1 (5 bases). Trimming cost V 7 bases and J 4 bases, with 10 bases left between them. CDR1 is DFQATT, CDR2 SNEGSKA, per germline (reference sequence). The CDR3 totals 11 residues. CDR3: CSVKGAYGYTF. CDR3 DNA: TGCAGTGTTAAAGGGGCCTATGGCTACACCTTC.

In its sample, this clone was seen once. This chain uses TRBV30 with TRBJ2-7, with D perhaps matching TRBD2 (6 bases). Germline V gene data show CDR1 as GTSNPN and CDR2 as SVGIG (reference sequence). Trimming took 7 bases from V and 7 from J, leaving 17 bases between them. The CDR3 extends over 12 amino acids. The CDR3 is CASAGQTWEQYF. The CDR3 DNA sequence: TGTGCCTCAGCGGGTCAGACTTGGGAGCAGTACTTC.

The gene calls are TRBV5-6 and TRBJ2-4; maybe TRBD2 (5 bases). Germline assignment: CDR1 SGHDT and CDR2 YYEEEE. The CDR3 is made up of 15 amino acids. V was clipped by 4 bases and J by 1 base, with 12 bases between them. In nucleotides, the CDR3 is TGTGCCAGCAGCGGAGGACCGCGCGCCAAAAACATTCAGTACTTC. It specifies CASSGGPRAKNIQYF.

Only a few counts were recorded for this clone. The chain couples TRBV5-4 to TRBJ2-1, with 10 nucleotides matching TRBD1. The CDR3 runs 15 residues. Trimming removed 3 bases from V and 4 bases from J; junction bases left unmatched: 4. CDR1 is SGHNT and CDR2 is YYREEE in the germline V gene (reference sequence). As DNA, the CDR3 is TGTGCCAGCAGCTACCGGGACAGGGGTTACAATGAGCAGTTCTTC. This sequence encodes CASSYRDRGYNEQFF.

The V gene is TRBV15, the J gene TRBJ2-7; tentatively, D is TRBD1 (6 bases). CDR1 is LNHNV, CDR2 YYDKDF, per germline (reference sequence). The CDR3 is 15 amino acids. V lost 0 bases and J lost 5, with 14 bases in between. The CDR3 nucleotides are TGTGCCACCAGCAGAGACCGCCAGGGGACACACGAGCAGTACTTC. This gives the protein CATSRDRQGTHEQYF.

As DNA, the CDR3 is TGTGCCAGCACGGAAGGTTTGGCGCGCGTCCACGAGCAGTACTTC. Translated: CASTEGLARVHEQYF. This chain joins TRBV2 and TRBJ2-7; D ambiguous. The V end lost 7 bases, the J end lost 5 bases, and 21 bases lay between the germline ends. The CDR3 consists of 15 residues. From germline, CDR1 is SNHLY and CDR2 FYNNEI.

Regarding this clone: The identical CDR3 is also encoded by other nucleotide sequences in the sample. V gene TRBV29-1 combines with J gene TRBJ1-2; TRBD1 agrees at 7 bases. After removal of 1 base from V and 4 bases from J, the junction contained 6 bases not matched to a gene. The CDR3 loop spans 14 amino acids. Germline V gives CDR1 SQVTM, CDR2 ANQGSEA. The CDR3 reads CSVEGRGLGYGYTF. The CDR3 region has the DNA TGCAGCGTTGAAGGGAGGGGGCTCGGCTATGGCTACACCTTC.

The rearrangement joins TRBV28 to TRBJ2-3; 7 positions match TRBD1. The trim removed 6 bases at V and 1 base at J, leaving 7 bases unmatched. CDR3 length: 15 residues. Germline V gene lookup returns CDR1 MDHEN and CDR2 SYDVKM. In DNA, the CDR3 is TGTGCCAGCAGCATAGGGGGCAGGGGCACAGATACGCAGTATTTT. Protein product: CASSIGGRGTDTQYF. Full variable domain (outside the CDR3, taken from reference TRBV28 and TRBJ2-3): DVKVTQSSRYLVKRTGEKVFLECVQDMDHENMFWYRQDPGLGLRLIYFSYDVKMKEKGDIPEGYSVSREKKERFSLILESASTNQTSMYLCASSIGGRGTDTQYFGPGTRLTVL.

This clone was recorded many times. The genes are TRBV19 and TRBJ1-2; D is unclear. CDR3 length: 13 amino acids. V was pared by 3 bases and J by 2 bases, with 7 bases between. CDR1 LNHDA and CDR2 SQIVND come from the germline V gene (reference sequence). The CDR3 spells CASSINQNYGYTF. The CDR3 nucleotides read TGTGCCAGTAGTATCAACCAGAACTATGGCTACACCTTC.

J is TRBJ2-5 and V is TRBV4-1; no clear D. Trimming took off 0 bases at V and 5 bases at J, with 4 bases between the two ends. Germline assignment: CDR1 MGHRA and CDR2 YSYEKL. The CDR3 runs to 12 residues. DNA of the CDR3: TGCGCCAGCAGCCAAGATATGGAGACCCAGTACTTC. Translation: CASSQDMETQYF.

Ten or more counts support this clone. The same CDR3 also results from other DNA sequences found in this sample. The CDR3 loop is CATSRDGTSGRPDTQYF. Written as DNA, the CDR3 is TGTGCCACCAGCAGAGACGGGACTAGCGGTCGTCCAGATACGCAGTATTTT. This chain links TRBV15 with TRBJ2-3; TRBD2 aligns across 11 bases. Per germline, CDR1 LNHNV and CDR2 YYDKDF (reference sequence). This CDR3 has 17 residues. Losses at the gene ends were 0 bases for V and 4 bases for J; bases not matched to a gene: 6.

The genes are TRBV5-4 and TRBJ1-3, with 9 positions matching TRBD1. Germline assignment: CDR1 SGHNT and CDR2 YYREEE (reference sequence). V shed 4 bases, J shed 0 bases, and the junction held 8 bases outside the gene matches. The CDR3 is 17 amino acids. CDR3 coding DNA: TGTGCCAGCAGCGTGCCGGGACAGGGAGGCTCTGGAAACACCATATATTTT. Protein sequence: CASSVPGQGGSGNTIYF.